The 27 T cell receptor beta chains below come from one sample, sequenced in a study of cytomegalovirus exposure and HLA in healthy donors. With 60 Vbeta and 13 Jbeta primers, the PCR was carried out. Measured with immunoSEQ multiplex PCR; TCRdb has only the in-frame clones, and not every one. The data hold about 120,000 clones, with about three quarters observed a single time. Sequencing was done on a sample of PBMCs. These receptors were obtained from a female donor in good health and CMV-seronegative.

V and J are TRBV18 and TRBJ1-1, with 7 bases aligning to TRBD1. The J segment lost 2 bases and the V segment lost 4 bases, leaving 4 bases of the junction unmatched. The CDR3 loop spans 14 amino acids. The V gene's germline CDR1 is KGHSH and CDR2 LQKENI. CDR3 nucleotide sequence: TGTGCCAGCTCACTCGGGACAGCTAACACTGAAGCTTTCTTT. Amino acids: CASSLGTANTEAFF.

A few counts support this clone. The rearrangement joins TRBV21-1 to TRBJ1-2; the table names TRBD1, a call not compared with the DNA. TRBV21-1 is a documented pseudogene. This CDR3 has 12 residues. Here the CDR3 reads CASSSKGGGYTF. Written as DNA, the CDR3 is TGTGCCAGCAGCTCCAAAGGGGGCGGCTACACCTTC.

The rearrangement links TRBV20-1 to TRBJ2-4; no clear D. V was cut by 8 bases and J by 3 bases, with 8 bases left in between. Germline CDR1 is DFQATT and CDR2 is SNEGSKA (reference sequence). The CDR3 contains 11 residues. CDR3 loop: CSSPVKNIQYF. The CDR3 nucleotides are TGCAGTTCTCCGGTCAAAAACATTCAGTACTTC.

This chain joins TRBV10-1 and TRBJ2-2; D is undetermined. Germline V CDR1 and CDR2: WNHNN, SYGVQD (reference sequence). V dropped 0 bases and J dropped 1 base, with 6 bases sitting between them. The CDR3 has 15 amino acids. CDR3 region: CASSESIENTGELFF. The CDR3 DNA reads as TGCGCCAGCAGTGAGTCGATAGAGAACACCGGGGAGCTGTTTTTT.

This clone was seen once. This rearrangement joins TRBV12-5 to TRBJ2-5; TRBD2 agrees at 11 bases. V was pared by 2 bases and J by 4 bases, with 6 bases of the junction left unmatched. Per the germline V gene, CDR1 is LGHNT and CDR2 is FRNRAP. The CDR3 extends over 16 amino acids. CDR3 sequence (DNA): TGTGCTAGTGGTTTGTTCTCTAGCGGGGGGAGAGAGACCCAGTACTTC. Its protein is CASGLFSSGGRETQYF.

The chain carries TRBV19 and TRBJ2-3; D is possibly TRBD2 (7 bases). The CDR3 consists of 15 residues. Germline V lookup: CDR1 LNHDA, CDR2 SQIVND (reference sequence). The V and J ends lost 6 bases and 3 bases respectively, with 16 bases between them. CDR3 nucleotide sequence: TGTGCCAGTAGATTGGAGGGGGGGATAACAGATACGCAGTATTTT. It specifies CASRLEGGITDTQYF.

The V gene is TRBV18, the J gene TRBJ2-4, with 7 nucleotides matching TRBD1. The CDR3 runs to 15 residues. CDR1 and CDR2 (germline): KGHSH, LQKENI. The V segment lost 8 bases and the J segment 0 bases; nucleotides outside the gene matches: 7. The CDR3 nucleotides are TGTGCCAGCGGTTTACAGGGGTTAGCCAAAAACATTCAGTACTTC. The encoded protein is CASGLQGLAKNIQYF. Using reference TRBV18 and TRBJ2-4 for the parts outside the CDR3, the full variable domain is NAGVMQNPRHLVRRRGQEARLRCSPMKGHSHVYWYRQLPEEGLKFMVYLQKENIIDESGMPKERFSAEFPKEGPSILRIQQVVRGDSAAYFCASGLQGLAKNIQYFGAGTRLSVL.

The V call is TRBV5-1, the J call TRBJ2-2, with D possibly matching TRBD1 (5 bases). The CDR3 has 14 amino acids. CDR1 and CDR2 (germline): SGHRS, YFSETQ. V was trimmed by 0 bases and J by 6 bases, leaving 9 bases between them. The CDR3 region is CASSLGRVPGELFF. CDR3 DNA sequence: TGCGCCAGCAGCTTGGGCAGGGTACCCGGGGAGCTGTTTTTT.

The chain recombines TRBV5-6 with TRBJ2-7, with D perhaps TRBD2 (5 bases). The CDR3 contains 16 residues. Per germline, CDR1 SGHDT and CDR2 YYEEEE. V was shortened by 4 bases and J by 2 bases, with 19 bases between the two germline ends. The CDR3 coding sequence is TGTGCCAGCAGCCCCGGGATGATTCACACAGCCTACGAGCAGTACTTC. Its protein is CASSPGMIHTAYEQYF.

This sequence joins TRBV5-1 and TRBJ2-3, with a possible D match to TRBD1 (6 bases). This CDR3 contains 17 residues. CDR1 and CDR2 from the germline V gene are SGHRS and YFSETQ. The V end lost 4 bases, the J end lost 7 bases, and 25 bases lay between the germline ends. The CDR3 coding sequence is TGCGCCAGCAGCCGATACCAACAGGGTGGGACATGGAATACGCAGTATTTT. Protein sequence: CASSRYQQGGTWNTQYF.

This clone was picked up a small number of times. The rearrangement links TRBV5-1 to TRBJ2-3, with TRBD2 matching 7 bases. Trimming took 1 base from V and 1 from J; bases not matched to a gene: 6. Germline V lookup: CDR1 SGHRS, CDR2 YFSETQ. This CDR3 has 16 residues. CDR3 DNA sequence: TGCGCCAGCAGCTTGTCCGGGACTACCGGCACAGATACGCAGTATTTT. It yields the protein CASSLSGTTGTDTQYF.

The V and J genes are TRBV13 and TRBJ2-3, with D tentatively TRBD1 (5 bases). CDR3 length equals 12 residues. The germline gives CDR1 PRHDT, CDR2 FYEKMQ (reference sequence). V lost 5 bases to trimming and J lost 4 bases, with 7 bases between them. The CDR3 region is CASSRRADTQYF. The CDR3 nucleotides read TGTGCCAGCAGCCGCAGGGCAGATACGCAGTATTTT.

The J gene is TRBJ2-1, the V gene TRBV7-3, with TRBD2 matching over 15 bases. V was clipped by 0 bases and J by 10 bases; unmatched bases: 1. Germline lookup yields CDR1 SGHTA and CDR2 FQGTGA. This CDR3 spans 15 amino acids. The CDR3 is CASSLTGLAGGEQFF. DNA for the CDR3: TGTGCCAGCAGCTTAACGGGACTAGCGGGGGGAGAGCAGTTCTTC.

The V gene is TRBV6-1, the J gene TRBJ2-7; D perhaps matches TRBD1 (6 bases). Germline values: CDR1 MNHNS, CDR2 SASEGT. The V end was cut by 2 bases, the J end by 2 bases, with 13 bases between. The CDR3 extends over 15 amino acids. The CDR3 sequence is CASSESLQGTYEQYF. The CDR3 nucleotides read TGTGCCAGCAGTGAAAGCCTTCAGGGGACCTACGAGCAGTACTTC.

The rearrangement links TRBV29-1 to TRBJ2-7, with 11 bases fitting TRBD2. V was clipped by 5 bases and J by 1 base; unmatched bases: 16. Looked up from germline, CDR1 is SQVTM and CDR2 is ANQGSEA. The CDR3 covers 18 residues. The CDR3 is CSVTNLAGGHTLSYEQYF. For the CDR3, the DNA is TGCAGCGTTACGAATCTAGCGGGGGGCCATACCTTATCCTACGAGCAGTACTTC.

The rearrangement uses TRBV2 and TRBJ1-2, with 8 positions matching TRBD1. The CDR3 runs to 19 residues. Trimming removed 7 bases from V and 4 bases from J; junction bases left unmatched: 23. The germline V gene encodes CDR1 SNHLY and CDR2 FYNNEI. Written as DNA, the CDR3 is TGTGCCAGCACGAGGACAGGGTGGGGAGACAGCAACTTTGGCTATGGCTACACCTTC. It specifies CASTRTGWGDSNFGYGYTF.

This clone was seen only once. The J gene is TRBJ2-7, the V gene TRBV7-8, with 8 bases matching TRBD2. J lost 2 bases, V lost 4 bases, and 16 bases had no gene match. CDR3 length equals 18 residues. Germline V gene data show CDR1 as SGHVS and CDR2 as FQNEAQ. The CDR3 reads CASSYNPRRGTSPYEQYF. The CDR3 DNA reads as TGTGCCAGCAGCTACAACCCTCGGCGAGGGACTAGTCCCTACGAGCAGTACTTC.

The CDR3 reads CASSSPLRRGTPYEQYF. The CDR3 coding sequence is TGTGCCAGCAGCTCTCCCCTTAGGCGGGGGACCCCCTACGAGCAGTACTTC. The chain uses TRBV11-2 and TRBJ2-7, with TRBD2 identical over 7 bases. V lost 4 bases, J lost 2 bases, and 14 bases stayed unmatched. The CDR3 length is 17 residues. Germline V gene lookup returns CDR1 SGHAT and CDR2 FQNNGV.

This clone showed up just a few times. This CDR3 reads CASSTRRTGGNSPLHF. The DNA of the CDR3 is TGTGCCAGTAGTACGAGGAGGACAGGGGGTAATTCACCCCTCCACTTT. The chain links TRBV19 to TRBJ1-6; 10 bases align to TRBD1. Per germline, CDR1 LNHDA and CDR2 SQIVND (reference sequence). The V segment lost 4 bases and the J segment 6 bases; nucleotides outside the gene matches: 6. The CDR3 totals 16 residues.

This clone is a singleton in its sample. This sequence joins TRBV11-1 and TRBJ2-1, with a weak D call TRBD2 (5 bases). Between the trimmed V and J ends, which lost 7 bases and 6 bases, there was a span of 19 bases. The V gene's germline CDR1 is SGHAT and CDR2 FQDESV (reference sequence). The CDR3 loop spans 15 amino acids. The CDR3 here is CASTRAVATGNEQFF. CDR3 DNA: TGTGCCAGCACCCGAGCGGTGGCCACGGGCAATGAGCAGTTCTTC. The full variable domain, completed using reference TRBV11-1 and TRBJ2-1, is EAEVAQSPRYKITEKSQAVAFWCDPISGHATLYWYRQILGQGPELLVQFQDESVVDDSQLPKDRFSAERLKGVDSTLKIQPAELGDSAMYLCASTRAVATGNEQFFGPGTRLTVL.

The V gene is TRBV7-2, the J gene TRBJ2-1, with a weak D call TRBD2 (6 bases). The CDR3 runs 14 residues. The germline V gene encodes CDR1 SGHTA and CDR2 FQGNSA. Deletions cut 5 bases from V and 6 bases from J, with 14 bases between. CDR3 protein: CASSAYSTSNEQFF. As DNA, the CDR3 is TGTGCCAGCAGCGCATACTCGACTAGCAATGAGCAGTTCTTC.

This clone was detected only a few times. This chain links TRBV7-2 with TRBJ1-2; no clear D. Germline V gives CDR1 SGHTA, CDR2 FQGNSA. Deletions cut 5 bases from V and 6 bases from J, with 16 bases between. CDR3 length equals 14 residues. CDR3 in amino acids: CASSGFRDRDGYTF. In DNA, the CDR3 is TGTGCCAGCAGCGGATTTCGTGACCGGGATGGCTACACCTTC.

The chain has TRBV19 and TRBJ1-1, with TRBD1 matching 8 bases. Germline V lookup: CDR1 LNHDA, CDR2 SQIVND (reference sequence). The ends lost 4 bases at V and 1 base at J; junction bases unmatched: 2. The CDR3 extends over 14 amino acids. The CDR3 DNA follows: TGTGCCAGTAGTACGGACAGGGCGAACACTGAAGCTTTCTTT. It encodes CASSTDRANTEAFF.

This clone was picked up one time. The CDR3 is CATSRDGGGADTQYF. Written as DNA, the CDR3 is TGTGCCACCAGCAGAGACGGTGGGGGCGCAGATACGCAGTATTTT. This chain connects TRBV15 to TRBJ2-3; D is perhaps TRBD1 (6 bases). The length of the CDR3 is 15 residues. Germline CDR1 reads LNHNV; CDR2 reads YYDKDF (reference sequence). V was shortened by 0 bases and J by 4 bases, with 11 bases between the two germline ends.

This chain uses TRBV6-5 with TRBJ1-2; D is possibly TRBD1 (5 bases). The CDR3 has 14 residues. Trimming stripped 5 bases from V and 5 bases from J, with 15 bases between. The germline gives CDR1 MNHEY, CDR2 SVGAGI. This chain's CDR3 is CASSTPGQSYGYTF. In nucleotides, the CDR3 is TGTGCCAGCAGTACCCCAGGACAATCTTATGGCTACACCTTC.

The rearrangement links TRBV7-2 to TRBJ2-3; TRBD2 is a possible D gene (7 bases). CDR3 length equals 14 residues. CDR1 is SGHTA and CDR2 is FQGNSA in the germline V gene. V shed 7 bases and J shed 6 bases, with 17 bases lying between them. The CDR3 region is CASTQGGGRDTQYF. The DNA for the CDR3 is TGTGCCAGCACCCAAGGGGGGGGTAGGGATACGCAGTATTTT.

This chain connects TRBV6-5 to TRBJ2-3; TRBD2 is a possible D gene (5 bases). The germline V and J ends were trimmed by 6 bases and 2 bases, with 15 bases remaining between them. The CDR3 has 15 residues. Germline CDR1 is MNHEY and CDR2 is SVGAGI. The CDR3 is CASSPDGDATDTQYF. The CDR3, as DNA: TGTGCCAGCAGCCCCGACGGGGATGCCACAGATACGCAGTATTTT.